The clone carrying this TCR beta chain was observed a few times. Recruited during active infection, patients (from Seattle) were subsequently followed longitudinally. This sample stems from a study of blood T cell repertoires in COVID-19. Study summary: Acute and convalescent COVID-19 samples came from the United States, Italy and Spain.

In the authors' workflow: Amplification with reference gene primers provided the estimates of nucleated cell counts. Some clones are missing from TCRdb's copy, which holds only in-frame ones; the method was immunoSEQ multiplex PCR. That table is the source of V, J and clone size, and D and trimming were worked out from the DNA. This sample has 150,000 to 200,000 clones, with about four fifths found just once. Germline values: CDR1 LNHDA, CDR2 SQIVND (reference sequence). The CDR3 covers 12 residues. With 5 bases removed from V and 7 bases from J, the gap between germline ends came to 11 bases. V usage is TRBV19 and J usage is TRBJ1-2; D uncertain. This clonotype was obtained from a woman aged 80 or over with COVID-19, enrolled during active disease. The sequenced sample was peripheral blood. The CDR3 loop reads CASSPGLSGYTF. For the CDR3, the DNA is TGTGCCAGTAGTCCAGGACTCTCTGGCTACACCTTC.